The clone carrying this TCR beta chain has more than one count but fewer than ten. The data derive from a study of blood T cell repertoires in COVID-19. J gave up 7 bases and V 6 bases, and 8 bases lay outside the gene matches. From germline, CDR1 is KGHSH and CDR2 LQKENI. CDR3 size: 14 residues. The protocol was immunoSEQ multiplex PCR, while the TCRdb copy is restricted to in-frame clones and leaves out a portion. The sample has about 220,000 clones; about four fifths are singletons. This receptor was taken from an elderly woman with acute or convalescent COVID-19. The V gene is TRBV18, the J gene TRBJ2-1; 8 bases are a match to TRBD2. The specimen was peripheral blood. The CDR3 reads CASSTGLAGNEQFF. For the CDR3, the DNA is TGTGCCAGCTCTACCGGACTAGCTGGGAATGAGCAGTTCTTC.